The T cell receptor (beta chain) described here comes from a study of molecular identifiers for immune sequencing clone quantification. Study observations and caveats: Clones with over 20 RNA copies captured over 99% of effector molecules but under 1% of naive ones. Spike-in Jurkat TCR RNA from a single cell reportedly registered among one million naive cells.

With respect to this clonotype: The antigen is undetermined.

Previously described methods and listed TCR primers produced bulk TCR libraries. TCRdb reprocessed the PCR reads with MiXCR, giving one entry per CDR3 protein. This repertoire shows some 590,000 distinct CDR3 sequences, 25% found once; its top ten account for about 0.84%. The CDR3 has 14 residues. Trimming cost V 6 bases and J 8 bases, with 18 bases left between them. This clonotype was obtained from a human donor in good health. Some libraries in this study had Jurkat cell RNA spiked in. This chain joins TRBV12-3 or TRBV12-4 and TRBJ2-3, with D perhaps matching TRBD1 (5 bases). Sequencing input: naive CD8+ T cells from blood, with Jurkat cell RNA spiked in. The subset was: FACS-sorted CD8+CD4-CCR7+CD45RA+ naive T cells. Here the CDR3 reads CASSPGQSLGTQYF. CDR3 nucleotide sequence: TGTGCCAGCAGCCCAGGACAAAGCCTTGGTACGCAGTATTTT.